These 28 T cell receptor beta chains originate from one sample sequenced in a study of identifying expanded T cells in peripheral blood (dated by TCRdb to between 2017 and 2020). Libraries were prepared through the immunoSEQ multiplex PCR assay. The table comes from immuneACCESS by way of TCRdb, which keeps in-frame sequences with V and J called. Part of the clones is missing from these tables; in studies checked, under half for an unresolved V gene and the rest for unknown reasons. For this sample there are fewer than 55,000 clones; 70% to 85% appear just once. Less than 15% of the sample is taken by the ten largest. The sequenced sample was blood. The source of these receptors is a person aged 18 to 69 in good health.

V and J are TRBV19 and TRBJ1-2; TRBD1 matches at 10 bases. The CDR3 extends over 13 amino acids. CDR1 and CDR2 (germline): LNHDA, SQIVND (reference sequence). J lost 7 bases, V lost 6 bases, and 5 bases had no gene match. The CDR3 coding sequence is TGTGCCAGTAGAGGGACAGGGGAGAGTGGCTACACCTTC. Translation gives CASRGTGESGYTF.

The chain joins TRBV14 to TRBJ2-5; D ambiguous. This CDR3 comprises 14 residues. V gave up 1 base and J gave up 5 bases, with 11 bases separating them. From germline, CDR1 is SGHDN and CDR2 FVKESK. The DNA for the CDR3 is TGTGCCAGCAGCCAAGTTTACGGGCGGGAGACCCAGTACTTC. It is translated as CASSQVYGRETQYF.

J is TRBJ2-1 and V is TRBV10-3; a possible D gene is TRBD1 (6 bases). The CDR3 length is 15 residues. Germline V CDR1 and CDR2: ENHRY, SYGVKD. Trimming pared 0 bases from V and 5 bases from J, leaving 11 bases between. For the CDR3, the DNA is TGTGCCATCAGTGAGTCGCAGGGGAATAACAATGAGCAGTTCTTC. Translation: CAISESQGNNNEQFF.

V and J are TRBV5-1 and TRBJ2-1; D possibly uses TRBD1 or TRBD2 (5 bases each). V gave up 1 base and J gave up 12 bases, with 8 bases separating them. The CDR3 totals 11 residues. From germline, CDR1 is SGHRS and CDR2 YFSETQ. The CDR3 reads CASSLRGPQFF. CDR3 nucleotides: TGCGCCAGCAGCTTGAGGGGACCGCAGTTCTTC.

The chain couples TRBV29-1 to TRBJ2-4; a weak D match, TRBD1 (5 bases). V was clipped by 1 base and J by 0 bases, with 13 bases between them. CDR1 and CDR2 from the germline V gene are SQVTM and ANQGSEA. This CDR3 region has 16 residues. The CDR3 sequence: CSVEVARALAKNIQYF. The CDR3 nucleotides are TGCAGCGTTGAAGTTGCCAGGGCCTTAGCCAAAAACATTCAGTACTTC.

The V call is TRBV7-2, the J call TRBJ2-3; D may be TRBD2 (6 bases). Trimming removed 6 bases at V and 6 bases at J, with 16 bases between. Germline CDR1 SGHTA, CDR2 FQGNSA. The CDR3 is made up of 14 amino acids. CDR3 DNA: TGTGCCAGCAGTCCGGGACTGATAACCGATACGCAGTATTTT. This sequence encodes CASSPGLITDTQYF.

Many counts were recorded for this clone. The chain combines TRBV19 with TRBJ2-7; the D is unclear. The germline V gene has CDR1 LNHDA and CDR2 SQIVND (reference sequence). The CDR3 sequence is 15 residues long. V gave up 3 bases and J gave up 0 bases, with 12 bases separating them. The CDR3 nucleotides are TGTGCCAGTAGTATTCGGCGCTTACCCTCCTACGAGCAGTACTTC. Translating gives CASSIRRLPSYEQYF.

The chain combines TRBV6-1 with TRBJ2-3, with D unclear. Deletions cut 0 bases from V and 6 bases from J, with 10 bases between. CDR1 is MNHNS, CDR2 SASEGT, per germline. The length of the CDR3 is 14 residues. CDR3 region: CASSEAPGPDTQYF. CDR3 nucleotides: TGTGCCAGCAGTGAAGCCCCCGGACCCGATACGCAGTATTTT.

A single count supports this clone. The chain uses TRBV5-1 and TRBJ2-5; TRBD2 matches 8 bases. The CDR3 is 16 amino acids. With 0 bases clipped from V and 5 bases from J, the junction kept 9 bases outside the gene matches. Per germline, CDR1 SGHRS and CDR2 YFSETQ. CDR3 amino acids: CASSLDTSGGGETQYF. The CDR3 bases are TGCGCCAGCAGCTTGGATACTAGCGGAGGGGGGGAGACCCAGTACTTC.

The chain combines TRBV19 with TRBJ1-1; D is uncertain. The CDR3 runs 13 residues. Germline loops: CDR1 LNHDA, CDR2 SQIVND (reference sequence). Deletions cut 4 bases from V and 0 bases from J, with 6 bases between. The CDR3 reads CASSTGLNTEAFF. The CDR3 nucleotides are TGTGCCAGTAGTACAGGCTTGAACACTGAAGCTTTCTTT.

J is TRBJ2-3 and V is TRBV4-2; D may be TRBD1 or TRBD2 (5 bases each). Trimming shortened V by 0 bases and J by 1 base, and 11 bases separated the two germline ends. Germline-derived CDR1 and CDR2 are LGHNA and YNFKEQ. This CDR3 has 16 residues. CDR3 sequence reads: CASSQDGQLGTDTQYF. CDR3 nucleotides: TGTGCCAGCAGCCAAGACGGACAACTAGGCACAGATACGCAGTATTTT.

The CDR3 region has the DNA TGTGCCAGCAGTTTCGTACAGGGGGCTCGCTACAATGAGCAGTTCTTC. Protein sequence: CASSFVQGARYNEQFF. This chain uses TRBV6-5 with TRBJ2-1, with TRBD1 matching 9 bases. There are 16 residues in the CDR3. V trimming: 4 bases; J trimming: 3 bases; junction bases outside the gene matches: 7. Germline CDR1 MNHEY, CDR2 SVGAGI.

The chain has TRBV7-6 and TRBJ1-2, with D possibly matching TRBD1 (5 bases). This CDR3 is 14 amino acids long. Trimming shortened V by 5 bases and J by 4 bases, and 14 bases separated the two germline ends. The V gene's germline CDR1 is SGHVS and CDR2 FNYEAQ. The CDR3 loop reads CASSPAAGSYGYTF. Written as DNA, the CDR3 is TGTGCCAGCAGCCCCGCCGCAGGGAGCTATGGCTACACCTTC.

The chain carries TRBV7-9 and TRBJ2-2, with 10 bases lining up with TRBD1. This CDR3 contains 16 residues. Looked up from germline, CDR1 is SEHNR and CDR2 is FQNEAQ (reference sequence). The junction had 4 bases not matched to a gene; V was cut back by 4 bases and J by 2 bases. Here the CDR3 reads CASSSGDRGNTGELFF. The DNA of the CDR3 is TGTGCCAGCAGCTCAGGGGACAGGGGAAACACCGGGGAGCTGTTTTTT.

The genes are TRBV5-1 and TRBJ1-4, with 9 bases lining up with TRBD1. Germline CDR1 and CDR2: SGHRS and YFSETQ. CDR3 length equals 17 residues. The trim removed 0 bases at V and 6 bases at J, leaving 9 bases unmatched. CDR3 bases: TGCGCCAGCAGCTTGGGTGATTGGCGGACAGGGGATGAAAAACTGTTTTTT. Translation: CASSLGDWRTGDEKLFF.

The V and J genes are TRBV30 and TRBJ1-1; TRBD1 might be the D (5 bases). Germline CDR1 reads GTSNPN; CDR2 reads SVGIG (reference sequence). The CDR3 consists of 15 residues. V was trimmed by 0 bases and J by 1 base, leaving 12 bases between them. The CDR3 loop reads CAWSVWGTANTEAFF. The DNA for the CDR3 is TGTGCCTGGAGTGTATGGGGGACGGCGAACACTGAAGCTTTCTTT. Full variable domain (remainder filled in from reference TRBV30 and TRBJ1-1): SQTIHQWPATLVQPVGSPLSLECTVEGTSNPNLYWYRQAAGRGLQLLFYSVGIGQISSEVPQNLSASRPQDRQFILSSKKLLLSDSGFYLCAWSVWGTANTEAFFGQGTRLTVV.

In nucleotides, the CDR3 is TGTGCCAGCAGCTTGGTACAGCCTAACTATGGCTACACCTTC. Its translation: CASSLVQPNYGYTF. The chain employs TRBV5-6 and TRBJ1-2, with D unclear. CDR1 and CDR2 from the germline V gene are SGHDT and YYEEEE. Trimming removed 0 bases from V and 0 bases from J, with 6 bases in between. The CDR3 has 14 residues.

This clone was seen only once. V gene TRBV7-3 combines with J gene TRBJ2-7, with TRBD2 matching 10 bases. The V gene's germline CDR1 is SGHTA and CDR2 FQGTGA. This CDR3 comprises 21 residues. V lost 6 bases to trimming and J lost 3 bases; unmatched junction nucleotides: 26. The CDR3 loop is CASRIPTVRGPLAGVNYEQYV. The DNA for the CDR3 is TGTGCCAGCAGGATTCCAACTGTGAGGGGTCCGCTAGCGGGGGTTAACTACGAGCAGTACGTC.

This rearrangement joins TRBV6-6 to TRBJ2-7, with TRBD2 as a possible D gene (6 bases). This CDR3 has 15 amino acids. Germline V CDR1 and CDR2: MNHNY, SVGAGI (reference sequence). The V gene lost 0 bases and the J gene lost 1 base, with 10 bases spanning the gap. The CDR3 sequence: CASSYSDGGSYEQYF. The CDR3 DNA reads as TGTGCCAGCAGTTACTCCGACGGGGGATCCTACGAGCAGTACTTC.

This clone is a singleton in its sample. V and J are TRBV25-1 and TRBJ1-2, with D hard to call. The V gene lost 7 bases and the J gene lost 4 bases, with 13 bases spanning the gap. This CDR3 is built from 13 residues. Germline V gene sequence: CDR1 MGHDK, CDR2 SYGVNS. CDR3 sequence reads: CASTKMGFYGYTF. In DNA form, the CDR3 reads TGTGCCAGCACCAAAATGGGGTTCTATGGCTACACCTTC.

The V call is TRBV6-1, the J call TRBJ1-2; 9 bases align to TRBD1. From germline, CDR1 is MNHNS and CDR2 SASEGT. The V segment lost 6 bases and the J segment 5 bases; nucleotides outside the gene matches: 7. The CDR3 runs 14 residues. CDR3 DNA sequence: TGTGCCAGCAGCGGACAGGGGACTATGTATGGCTACACCTTC. Protein sequence: CASSGQGTMYGYTF.

The chain uses TRBV28 and TRBJ2-1; TRBD2 aligns across 10 bases. The CDR3 consists of 17 residues. Germline V lookup: CDR1 MDHEN, CDR2 SYDVKM. The junction had 8 bases not matched to a gene; V was cut back by 3 bases and J by 3 bases. Written as DNA, the CDR3 is TGTGCCAGCAGTTTGGCGGGGGCTAGCGGGAGCTACAATGAGCAGTTCTTC. This encodes CASSLAGASGSYNEQFF.

This clone has just one count. The rearrangement uses TRBV29-1 and TRBJ2-1, with D perhaps matching TRBD2 (6 bases). Trimming removed 7 bases at V and 3 bases at J, with 16 bases between. The CDR3 spans 14 residues. Germline values: CDR1 SQVTM, CDR2 ANQGSEA. The CDR3 nucleotides are TGCAGCGCCCCGGGCGGGGAACTCTACAATGAGCAGTTCTTC. Translated, it gives CSAPGGELYNEQFF.

This clone was recorded many times. The chain is built from TRBV5-4 and TRBJ1-2, with a possible D match to TRBD1 (6 bases). CDR3 length: 15 residues. Trimming pared 5 bases from V and 0 bases from J, leaving 14 bases between. Germline assignment: CDR1 SGHNT and CDR2 YYREEE (reference sequence). CDR3 sequence (DNA): TGTGCCAGCAGTATGGAACAGGGAGCTAACTATGGCTACACCTTC. Protein product: CASSMEQGANYGYTF.

V usage is TRBV7-2 and J usage is TRBJ2-3; D is undetermined. The CDR3 runs to 14 residues. The germline V gene has CDR1 SGHTA and CDR2 FQGNSA. V was trimmed by 1 base and J by 3 bases, leaving 8 bases between them. The DNA for the CDR3 is TGTGCCAGCAGCTTAGATAGCCGTACAGATACGCAGTATTTT. This codes for CASSLDSRTDTQYF. The full variable domain, with the rest looked up from reference TRBV7-2 and TRBJ2-3, is GAGVSQSPSNKVTEKGKDVELRCDPISGHTALYWYRQSLGQGLEFLIYFQGNSAPDKSGLPSDRFSAERTGGSVSTLTIQRTQQEDSAVYLCASSLDSRTDTQYFGPGTRLTVL.

A few counts support this clone. V usage is TRBV7-2 and J usage is TRBJ2-3; 10 nucleotides line up with TRBD2. Germline V gives CDR1 SGHTA, CDR2 FQGNSA. The V segment lost 5 bases and the J segment 4 bases; nucleotides outside the gene matches: 9. The CDR3 loop spans 16 amino acids. DNA of the CDR3: TGTGCCAGCAGCACCCTAGCGGGAGCCCCTGCAGATACGCAGTATTTT. Residues: CASSTLAGAPADTQYF.

The chain links TRBV7-9 to TRBJ1-2; D not certain. Germline V gives CDR1 SEHNR, CDR2 FQNEAQ (reference sequence). V was cut by 1 base and J by 8 bases, with 17 bases left in between. This CDR3 spans 15 amino acids. This chain's CDR3 is CASSLVFGGGRGYTF. Here the CDR3 DNA reads TGTGCCAGCAGCTTAGTTTTTGGTGGAGGGAGAGGCTACACCTTC.

The rearrangement links TRBV5-1 to TRBJ2-3; 11 bases align to TRBD2. The CDR3 length is 16 residues. Germline values: CDR1 SGHRS, CDR2 YFSETQ. V gave up 4 bases and J gave up 2 bases; unmatched junction bases: 6. Here the CDR3 reads CASSRTSGGFTDTQYF. The CDR3, as DNA: TGCGCCAGCAGCAGAACTAGCGGGGGTTTCACAGATACGCAGTATTTT.